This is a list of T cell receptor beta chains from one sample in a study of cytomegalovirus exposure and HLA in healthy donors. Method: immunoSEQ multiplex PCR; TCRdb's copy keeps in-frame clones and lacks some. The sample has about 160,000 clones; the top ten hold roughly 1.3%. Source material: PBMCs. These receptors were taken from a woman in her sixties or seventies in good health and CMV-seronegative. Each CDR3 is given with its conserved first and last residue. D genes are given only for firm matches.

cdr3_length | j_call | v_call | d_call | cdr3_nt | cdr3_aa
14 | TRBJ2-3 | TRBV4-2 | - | TGTGCCAGCAGCCAAGACAGGGGGGCAGATACGCAGTATTTT | CASSQDRGADTQYF
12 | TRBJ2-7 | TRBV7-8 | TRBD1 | TGTGCCAGCAGCCTGGACAGGTCCGAGCAGTACTTC | CASSLDRSEQYF
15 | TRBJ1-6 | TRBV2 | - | TGTGCCAGCAATGAGCGGAGCTCCTATAATTCACCCCTCCACTTT | CASNERSSYNSPLHF
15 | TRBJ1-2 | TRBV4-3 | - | TGCGCCAGCAGCCAAGAGAAGGGGCAGGGCTATGGCTACACCTTC | CASSQEKGQGYGYTF
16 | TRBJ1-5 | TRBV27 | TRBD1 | TGTGCCAGCAGACCGGACAGGGCGATCCACAATCAGCCCCAGCATTTT | CASRPDRAIHNQPQHF
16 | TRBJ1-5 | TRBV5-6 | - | TGTGCCAGCAGTTTAGGGCCGAGACAGCTCAATCAGCCCCAGCATTTT | CASSLGPRQLNQPQHF
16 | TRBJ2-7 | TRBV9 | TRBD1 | TGTGCCAGCAGCCCCCGGACAGGGACGGATTACTACGAGCAGTACTTC | CASSPRTGTDYYEQYF
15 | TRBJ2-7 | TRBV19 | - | TGTGCCAGTAGTATAGAACTGCACAGCTCCTACGAGCAGTACTTC | CASSIELHSSYEQYF
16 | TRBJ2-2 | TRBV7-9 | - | TGTGCCAGCAGCGCGAGTTTGGGGCTGAGCACCGGGGAGCTGTTTTTT | CASSASLGLSTGELFF
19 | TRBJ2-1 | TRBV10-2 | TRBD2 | TGCGCCAGCACCGCCCAGACTAGCGGGAGGGCCATGGGATACAATGAGCAGTTCTTC | CASTAQTSGRAMGYNEQFF
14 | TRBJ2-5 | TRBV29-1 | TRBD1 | TGCAGCGTTGAGGGACAGGGGTTCCAAGAGACCCAGTACTTC | CSVEGQGFQETQYF
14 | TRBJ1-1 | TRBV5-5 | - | TGTGCCAGCAGCTTCAGGACTGAGAACACTGAAGCTTTCTTT | CASSFRTENTEAFF
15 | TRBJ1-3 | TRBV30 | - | TGTGCCTGGAGTGTAGCCAGGTCCTCTGGAAACACCATATATTTT | CAWSVARSSGNTIYF
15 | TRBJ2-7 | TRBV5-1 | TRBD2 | TGCGCCAGCAGCAGGGATAGCGGGAGTGTCTACGAGCAGTACTTC | CASSRDSGSVYEQYF
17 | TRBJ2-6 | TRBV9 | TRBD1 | TGTGCCAGCAGTGGACAGGGGTCAAGCTCTGGGGCCAACGTCCTGACTTTC | CASSGQGSSSGANVLTF
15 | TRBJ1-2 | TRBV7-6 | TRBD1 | TGTGCCAGCTCACCCGGGACAGGGGGCGACTATGGCTACACCTTC | CASSPGTGGDYGYTF
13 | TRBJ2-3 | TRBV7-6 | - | TGTGCCAGCAGCCGGTCCTACACAGATACGCAGTATTTT | CASSRSYTDTQYF
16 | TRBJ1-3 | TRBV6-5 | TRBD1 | TGTGCCAGCAGTTATTCACAGGGGGAATCTGGAAACACCATATATTTT | CASSYSQGESGNTIYF
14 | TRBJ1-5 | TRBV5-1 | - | TGCGCCAGCAGCTTCAGGGCGGGGGATCAGCCCCAGCATTTT | CASSFRAGDQPQHF
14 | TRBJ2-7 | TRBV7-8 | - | TGTGCCAGCAGCTTACGCAGGGCCATCTACGAGCAGTACTTC | CASSLRRAIYEQYF
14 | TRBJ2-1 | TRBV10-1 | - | TGCGCCAGCAGTGAAGCGAGCGCGAACAATGAGCAGTTCTTC | CASSEASANNEQFF
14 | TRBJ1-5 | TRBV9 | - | TGTGCCAGCAGCTTTTCAGGGGGCAATCAGCCCCAGCATTTT | CASSFSGGNQPQHF
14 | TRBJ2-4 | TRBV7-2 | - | TGTGCCAGCAGCTTCTCCCAGGGGCGAAACATTCAGTACTTC | CASSFSQGRNIQYF
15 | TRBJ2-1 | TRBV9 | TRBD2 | TGTGCCAGCAGCGTGGGGACTATTATCTACAATGAGCAGTTCTTC | CASSVGTIIYNEQFF
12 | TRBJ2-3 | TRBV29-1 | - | TGCAGCGTTGAAGAGGAGACAGATACGCAGTATTTT | CSVEEETDTQYF
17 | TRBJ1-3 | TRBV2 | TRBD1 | TGTGCCAGCACCGGGACAGGGGGCACGCTCTCTGGAAACACCATATATTTT | CASTGTGGTLSGNTIYF
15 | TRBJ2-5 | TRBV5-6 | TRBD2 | TGTGCCAGCAGCTTGCTAGCGGGGGGCTGGGAGACCCAGTACTTC | CASSLLAGGWETQYF
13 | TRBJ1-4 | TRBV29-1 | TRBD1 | TGCAGCGTCGGGGACAGGGGAGGGGAAAAACTGTTTTTT | CSVGDRGGEKLFF
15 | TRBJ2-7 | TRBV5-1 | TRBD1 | TGCGCCAGCAGCGACACGGGACAGGGGTCCTACGAGCAGTACTTC | CASSDTGQGSYEQYF